One sample yielded the 5 T cell receptor beta chains listed below, sequenced in a study of T cell changes during pregnancy in multiple sclerosis. TCRdb's table, derived via immunoSEQ multiplex PCR, lists solely in-frame clones and lacks some. This table has under 50,000 clones, roughly nine tenths appearing once. The sequencing here drew on CD4+ T cells from peripheral blood mononuclear cells, taken after pregnancy. The receptors stem from a female donor with multiple sclerosis, enrolled in a pregnancy study.

The V and J genes are TRBV30 and TRBJ2-7; 7 bases agree with TRBD2. V lost 5 bases to trimming and J lost 3 bases; unmatched junction nucleotides: 1. This CDR3 spans 11 amino acids. Germline V gene sequence: CDR1 GTSNPN, CDR2 SVGIG (reference sequence). CDR3 residues: CAWGEGYEQYF. The DNA of the CDR3 is TGTGCCTGGGGGGAGGGCTACGAGCAGTACTTC.

The chain is built from TRBV7-9 and TRBJ1-2; D gene ambiguous. Germline V gene data show CDR1 as SEHNR and CDR2 as FQNEAQ (reference sequence). The CDR3 is 13 amino acids. The germline V and J ends were trimmed by 0 bases and 8 bases, with 10 bases remaining between them. DNA for the CDR3: TGTGCCAGCAGCTTAGCGCGAGACACCGGCTACACCTTC. Encoded protein: CASSLARDTGYTF.

This clone showed up just once. J is TRBJ1-2 and V is TRBV28, with a tentative D call TRBD1 (5 bases). CDR3 length: 13 residues. Germline CDR1 is MDHEN and CDR2 is SYDVKM. V shed 2 bases and J shed 7 bases, with 11 bases lying between them. The CDR3 bases are TGTGCCAGCAGTTTACAGGTCGGGGGTGGCTACACCTTC. Translating it yields CASSLQVGGGYTF.

The rearrangement uses TRBV11-2 and TRBJ2-1; the D gene is possibly TRBD2 (6 bases). Germline V gives CDR1 SGHAT, CDR2 FQNNGV. V was shortened by 6 bases and J by 10 bases, with 19 bases between the two germline ends. This CDR3 region has 14 residues. This CDR3 reads CASSRDSLFGEQFF. The CDR3 region has the DNA TGTGCCAGCAGTCGGGACTCCCTTTTTGGAGAGCAGTTCTTC.

The chain has TRBV10-3 and TRBJ2-1; a possible D gene is TRBD2 (6 bases). V shed 2 bases and J shed 0 bases, with 11 bases lying between them. The germline V gene has CDR1 ENHRY and CDR2 SYGVKD. The CDR3 runs 16 residues. The CDR3 loop reads CAISERVGSSYNEQFF. CDR3 sequence (DNA): TGTGCCATCAGTGAGCGGGTCGGGAGCTCCTACAATGAGCAGTTCTTC.